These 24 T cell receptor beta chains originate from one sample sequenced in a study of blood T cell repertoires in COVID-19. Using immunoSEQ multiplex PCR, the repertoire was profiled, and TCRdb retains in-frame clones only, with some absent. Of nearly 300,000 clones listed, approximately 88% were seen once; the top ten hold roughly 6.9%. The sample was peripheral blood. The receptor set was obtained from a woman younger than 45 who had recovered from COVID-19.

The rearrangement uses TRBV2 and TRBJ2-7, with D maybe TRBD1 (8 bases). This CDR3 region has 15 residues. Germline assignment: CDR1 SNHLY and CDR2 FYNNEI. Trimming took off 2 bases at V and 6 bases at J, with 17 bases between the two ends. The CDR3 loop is CASSEITRGTGEQYF. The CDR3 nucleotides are TGTGCCAGCAGTGAAATCACGCGGGGGACAGGCGAGCAGTACTTC. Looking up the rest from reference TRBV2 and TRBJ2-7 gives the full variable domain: EPEVTQTPSHQVTQMGQEVILRCVPISNHLYFYWYRQILGQKVEFLVSFYNNEISEKSEIFDDQFSVERPDGSNFTLKIRSTKLEDSAMYFCASSEITRGTGEQYFGPGTRLTVT.

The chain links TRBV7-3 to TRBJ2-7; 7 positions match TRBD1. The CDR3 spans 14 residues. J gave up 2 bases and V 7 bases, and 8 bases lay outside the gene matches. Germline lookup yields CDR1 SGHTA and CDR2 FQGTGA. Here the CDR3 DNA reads TGTGCCAGCACCCCCCGGGACAGACCCTACGAGCAGTACTTC. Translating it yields CASTPRDRPYEQYF.

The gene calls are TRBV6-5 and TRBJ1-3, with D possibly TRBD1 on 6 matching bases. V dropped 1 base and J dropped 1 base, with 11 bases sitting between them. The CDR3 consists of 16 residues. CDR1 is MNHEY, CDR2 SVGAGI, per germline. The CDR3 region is CASSYFGQPSGNTIYF. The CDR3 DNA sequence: TGTGCCAGCAGTTACTTCGGACAGCCTTCTGGAAACACCATATATTTT.

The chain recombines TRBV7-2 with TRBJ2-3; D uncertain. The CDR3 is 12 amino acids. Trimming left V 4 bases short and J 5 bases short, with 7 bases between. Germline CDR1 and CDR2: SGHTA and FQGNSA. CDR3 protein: CASSYPGDTQYF. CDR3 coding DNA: TGTGCCAGCAGCTACCCGGGAGATACGCAGTATTTT.

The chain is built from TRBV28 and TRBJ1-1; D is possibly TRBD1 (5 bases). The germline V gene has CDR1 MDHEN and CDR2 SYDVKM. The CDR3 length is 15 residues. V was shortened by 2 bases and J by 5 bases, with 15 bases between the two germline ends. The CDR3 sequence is CASSLQGTVRTEAFF. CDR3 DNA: TGTGCCAGCAGTTTACAGGGCACGGTTCGGACTGAAGCTTTCTTT.

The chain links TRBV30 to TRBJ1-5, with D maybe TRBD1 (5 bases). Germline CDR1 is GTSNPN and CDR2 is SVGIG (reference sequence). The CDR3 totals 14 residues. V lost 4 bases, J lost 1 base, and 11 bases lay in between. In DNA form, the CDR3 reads TGTGCCTGGAATCGCGGGGGGAGCAATCAGCCCCAGCATTTT. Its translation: CAWNRGGSNQPQHF. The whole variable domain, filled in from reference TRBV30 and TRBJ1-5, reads SQTIHQWPATLVQPVGSPLSLECTVEGTSNPNLYWYRQAAGRGLQLLFYSVGIGQISSEVPQNLSASRPQDRQFILSSKKLLLSDSGFYLCAWNRGGSNQPQHFGDGTRLSIL.

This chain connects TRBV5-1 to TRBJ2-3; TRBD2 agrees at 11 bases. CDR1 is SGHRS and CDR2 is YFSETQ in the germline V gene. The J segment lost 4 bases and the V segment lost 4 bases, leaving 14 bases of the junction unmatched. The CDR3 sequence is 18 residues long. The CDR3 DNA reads TGCGCCAGCAGCCTAGCGGGAGGACAGGGGACTGGGCCAGATACGCAGTATTTT. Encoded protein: CASSLAGGQGTGPDTQYF.

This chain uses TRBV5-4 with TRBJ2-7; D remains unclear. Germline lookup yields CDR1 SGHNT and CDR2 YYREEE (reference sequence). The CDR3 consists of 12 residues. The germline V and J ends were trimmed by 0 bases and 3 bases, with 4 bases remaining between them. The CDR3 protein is CASSLGVYEQYF. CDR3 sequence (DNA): TGTGCCAGCAGCTTGGGAGTCTACGAGCAGTACTTC.

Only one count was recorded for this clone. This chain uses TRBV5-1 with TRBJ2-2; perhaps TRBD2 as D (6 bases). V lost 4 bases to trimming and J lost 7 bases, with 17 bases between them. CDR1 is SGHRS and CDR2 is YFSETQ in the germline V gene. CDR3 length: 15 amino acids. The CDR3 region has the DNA TGCGCCAGCAGCCTTGACCCAGCCGGGGGCGGGGAGCTGTTTTTT. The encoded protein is CASSLDPAGGGELFF.

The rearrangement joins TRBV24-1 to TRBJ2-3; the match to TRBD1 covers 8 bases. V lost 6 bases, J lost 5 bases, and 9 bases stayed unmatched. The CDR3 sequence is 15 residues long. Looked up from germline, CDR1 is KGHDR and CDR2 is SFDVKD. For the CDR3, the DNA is TGTGCCACCAGTAAGCGGCAGGGGGCTATAGATACGCAGTATTTT. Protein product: CATSKRQGAIDTQYF.

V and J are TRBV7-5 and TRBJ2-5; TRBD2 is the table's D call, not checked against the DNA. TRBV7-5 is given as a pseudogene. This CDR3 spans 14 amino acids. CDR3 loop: CARSLGRWRETQYF. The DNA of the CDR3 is TGTGCCAGAAGCTTAGGGCGGTGGAGAGAGACCCAGTACTTC.

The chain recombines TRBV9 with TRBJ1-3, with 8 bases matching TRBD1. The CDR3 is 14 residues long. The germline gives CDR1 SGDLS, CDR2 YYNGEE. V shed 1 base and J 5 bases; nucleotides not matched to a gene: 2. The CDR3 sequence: CASSVRDRRNTIYF. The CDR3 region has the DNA TGTGCCAGCAGCGTACGGGACAGGAGAAACACCATATATTTT.

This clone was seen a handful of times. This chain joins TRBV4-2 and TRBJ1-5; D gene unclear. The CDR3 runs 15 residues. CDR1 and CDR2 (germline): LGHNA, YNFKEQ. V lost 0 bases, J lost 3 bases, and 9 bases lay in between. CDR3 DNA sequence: TGTGCCAGCAGCCAAGATTGGACTATCAATCAGCCCCAGCATTTT. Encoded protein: CASSQDWTINQPQHF.

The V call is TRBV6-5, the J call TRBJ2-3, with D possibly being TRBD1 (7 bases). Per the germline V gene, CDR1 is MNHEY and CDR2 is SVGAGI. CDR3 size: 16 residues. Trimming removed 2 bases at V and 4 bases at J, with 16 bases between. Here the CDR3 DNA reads TGTGCCAGCAGTTACCCCCGACAGGGAGGTCCAGATACGCAGTATTTT. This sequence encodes CASSYPRQGGPDTQYF.

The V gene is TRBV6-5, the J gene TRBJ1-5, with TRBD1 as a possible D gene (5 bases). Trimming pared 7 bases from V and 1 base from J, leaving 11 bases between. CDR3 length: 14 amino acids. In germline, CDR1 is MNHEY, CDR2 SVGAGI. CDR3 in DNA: TGTGCCAGCAACCGGGGGGGAAGCAATCAGCCCCAGCATTTT. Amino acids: CASNRGGSNQPQHF.

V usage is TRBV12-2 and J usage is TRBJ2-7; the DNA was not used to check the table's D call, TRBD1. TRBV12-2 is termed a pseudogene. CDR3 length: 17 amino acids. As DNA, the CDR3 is TGTGCAAGTCGCTTAGGAAGTAACAGGGCGGTTTGCTACGAGCAGTACTTC. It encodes CASRLGSNRAVCYEQYF.

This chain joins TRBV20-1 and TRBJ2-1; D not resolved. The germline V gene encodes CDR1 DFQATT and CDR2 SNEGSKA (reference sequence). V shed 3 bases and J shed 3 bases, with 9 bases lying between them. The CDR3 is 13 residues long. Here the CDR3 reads CSASIISYNEQFF. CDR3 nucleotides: TGCAGTGCTAGTATTATCAGCTACAATGAGCAGTTCTTC.

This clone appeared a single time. The CDR3 DNA reads TGTGCCAGCAGCCCAAACTCCGGGACAGGGTACGAAAAACTGTTTTTT. It encodes CASSPNSGTGYEKLFF. The chain employs TRBV7-9 and TRBJ1-4; 9 nucleotides line up with TRBD1. J gave up 8 bases and V 5 bases, and 12 bases lay outside the gene matches. Germline CDR1 SEHNR, CDR2 FQNEAQ (reference sequence). The CDR3 length is 16 residues.

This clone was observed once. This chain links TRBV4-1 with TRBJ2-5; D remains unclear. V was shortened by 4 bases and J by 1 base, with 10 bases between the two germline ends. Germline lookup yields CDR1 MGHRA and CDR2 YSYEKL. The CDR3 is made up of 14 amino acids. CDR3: CASSRLGSQETQYF. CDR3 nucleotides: TGCGCCAGCAGCCGACTTGGCTCCCAAGAGACCCAGTACTTC.

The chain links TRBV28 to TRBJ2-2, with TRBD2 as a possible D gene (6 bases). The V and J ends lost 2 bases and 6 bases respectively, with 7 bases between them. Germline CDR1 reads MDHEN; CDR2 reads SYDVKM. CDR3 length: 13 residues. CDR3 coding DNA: TGTGCCAGCAGTTTAGCGGGATCCGGGGAGCTGTTTTTT. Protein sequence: CASSLAGSGELFF.

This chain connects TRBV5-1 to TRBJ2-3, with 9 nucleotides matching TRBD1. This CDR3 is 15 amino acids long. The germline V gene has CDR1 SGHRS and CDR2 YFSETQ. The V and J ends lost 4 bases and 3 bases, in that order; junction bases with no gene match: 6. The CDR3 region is CASSRGTGRTDTQYF. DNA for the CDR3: TGCGCCAGCAGCCGCGGGACAGGGCGTACAGATACGCAGTATTTT.

The DNA for the CDR3 is TGTGCCAGCAGTCTCATACACGGAGATCAGCCCCAGCATTTT. Its protein product is CASSLIHGDQPQHF. The rearrangement links TRBV28 to TRBJ1-5, with D unclear. V was trimmed by 5 bases and J by 5 bases, leaving 13 bases between them. The CDR3 has 14 amino acids. The germline V gene has CDR1 MDHEN and CDR2 SYDVKM.

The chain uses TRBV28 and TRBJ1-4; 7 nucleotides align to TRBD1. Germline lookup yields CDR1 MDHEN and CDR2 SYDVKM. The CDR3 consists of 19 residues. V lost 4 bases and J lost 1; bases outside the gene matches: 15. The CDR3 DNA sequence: TGTGCCAGCAGTTCCGGGGACAGCAGTTCTCGATTAACTAATGAAAAACTGTTTTTT. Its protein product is CASSSGDSSSRLTNEKLFF. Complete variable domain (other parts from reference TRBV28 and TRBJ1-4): DVKVTQSSRYLVKRTGEKVFLECVQDMDHENMFWYRQDPGLGLRLIYFSYDVKMKEKGDIPEGYSVSREKKERFSLILESASTNQTSMYLCASSSGDSSSRLTNEKLFFGSGTQLSVL.

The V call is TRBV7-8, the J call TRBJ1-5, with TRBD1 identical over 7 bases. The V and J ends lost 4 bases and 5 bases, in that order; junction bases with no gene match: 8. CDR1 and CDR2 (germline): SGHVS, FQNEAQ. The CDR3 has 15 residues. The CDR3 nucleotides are TGTGCCAGCAGCTCAATTACAGGGGACGATCAGCCCCAGCATTTT. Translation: CASSSITGDDQPQHF.